These 4 T cell receptor beta chains were all obtained from the same sample, sequenced in a study of OX40 agonist ivuxolimab in advanced cancers. This table comes from immunoSEQ multiplex PCR, and its TCRdb copy is limited to in-frame clones, with some not included. In the table there are 90,000 or so clones, over 75% of which are singletons. The sample in question was CD4+ or CD8+ T cells sorted from blood, obtained in a trial of the OX40 agonist ivuxolimab. The receptors stem from an adult with an advanced solid tumor such as melanoma, head and neck, liver or kidney cancer.

This chain connects TRBV10-3 to TRBJ1-3; D is ambiguous. With 0 bases removed from V and 2 bases from J, the gap between germline ends came to 8 bases. Germline CDR1 and CDR2: ENHRY and SYGVKD. The CDR3 has 15 residues. The CDR3 sequence: CAISESSGAGNTIYF. The CDR3 DNA is TGTGCCATCAGTGAGTCATCCGGGGCTGGAAACACCATATATTTT.

The gene calls are TRBV5-5 and TRBJ2-2, with D uncertain. CDR1 is SGHKS, CDR2 YYEKEE, per germline (reference sequence). The V end lost 4 bases, the J end lost 3 bases, and 10 bases lay between the germline ends. The CDR3 length is 14 residues. This CDR3 is CASSPDDDTGELFF. In nucleotides, the CDR3 is TGTGCCAGCAGCCCAGACGACGACACCGGGGAGCTGTTTTTT.

The rearrangement uses TRBV14 and TRBJ1-2; the match to TRBD1 covers 8 bases. Trimming at V came to 2 bases and at J to 4 bases, leaving 9 bases not matched to a gene. The germline CDR1 and CDR2 sequences are SGHDN and FVKESK. The CDR3 extends over 16 amino acids. CDR3 in DNA: TGTGCCAGCAGCCAATTTCAGGGGGCGAAGGGCTATGGCTACACCTTC. This translates into CASSQFQGAKGYGYTF.

The V call is TRBV5-6, the J call TRBJ2-1, with D possibly TRBD1 on 6 matching bases. The CDR3 loop spans 17 amino acids. The germline V gene encodes CDR1 SGHDT and CDR2 YYEEEE. Trimming left V 2 bases short and J 0 bases short, with 15 bases between. The CDR3 DNA reads as TGTGCCAGCAGCTTAGGGGGACCTGGAGGCTCCTACAATGAGCAGTTCTTC. Amino acids: CASSLGGPGGSYNEQFF.